This TCR beta chain appears in the sequencing data of a study of T cell changes during pregnancy in multiple sclerosis (dated by TCRdb to between 2019 and 2020). For the study in its entirety: The study examined how the T cell repertoire changed over the course of pregnancy in women with multiple sclerosis.

Comment on this clone: It has no known antigen specificity. There are no base qualities to consult, and no much larger clone falls within one base.

From a lookup of the germline V gene (reference sequence), CDR1 and CDR2 are LNHNV and YYDKDF. There are 17 amino acids in the CDR3, from cysteine to phenylalanine inclusive. The entry retains the CDR3 DNA only, 51 bases that are in frame from base 1. Trimming at the junction amounts to 4 bases on V and 3 bases on J, and the germline ends lie 19 bases apart. Library preparation employed the immunoSEQ multiplex PCR assay. What TCRdb holds here is the immuneACCESS table cut down to in-frame rearrangements. Part of the clones is not present; checked against another copy, under half of the missing clones reflect an unresolved V gene, and the others are unexplained. Across this sample there are 65,000 to 80,000 clones, with roughly 92% seen only once. The ten biggest clones cover roughly 0.21% of the sample.

This TCR was recovered from a female donor with multiple sclerosis, enrolled in a pregnancy study. The sequence links TRBV15 to TRBJ2-1; the D gene is not confidently resolved. The sample here was CD4+ T cells from peripheral blood mononuclear cells, taken before pregnancy. The CDR3 protein sequence reads: CATSTRMVGENYNEQFF. The DNA reads TGTGCCACCAGCACGAGGATGGTCGGCGAAAACTACAATGAGCAGTTCTTC.